A single sample gave rise to the 2 T cell receptor beta chains below, sequenced in a study of blood T cell repertoires in COVID-19. Clones were read by immunoSEQ multiplex PCR, and TCRdb kept only the in-frame ones, dropping some. The profile shows about 180,000 clones, around 86% of them singletons. The sample taken for sequencing was peripheral blood. Receptors were obtained from a woman aged 70-85 years with COVID-19, enrolled during active disease.

V gene TRBV7-3 combines with J gene TRBJ2-1; 10 bases line up with TRBD2. CDR1 is SGHTA and CDR2 is FQGTGA in the germline V gene. CDR3 length: 16 residues. Trimming cost V 5 bases and J 1 base; bases outside gene matches: 5. CDR3 in amino acids: CASSMSSGGSYNEQFF. The CDR3 DNA is TGTGCCAGCAGCATGTCTAGCGGGGGTTCCTACAATGAGCAGTTCTTC.

The V gene is TRBV7-9, the J gene TRBJ2-3; D is uncertain. The germline CDR1 and CDR2 sequences are SEHNR and FQNEAQ (reference sequence). Trimming took off 5 bases at V and 3 bases at J, with 21 bases between the two ends. This CDR3 has 17 residues. This CDR3 is CASSDWITAGSTDTQYF. CDR3 DNA: TGTGCCAGCAGCGACTGGATTACCGCCGGCTCGACAGATACGCAGTATTTT.